Below are 13 T cell receptor beta chains sequenced from a single sample in a study of blood T cell repertoires in COVID-19. Clones were read by immunoSEQ multiplex PCR, and TCRdb kept only the in-frame ones, dropping some. The data show about 300,000 clones, with around nine tenths seen just once and approximately 5.3% held by the top ten. The sequenced sample was PBMCs or T cells enriched from blood (not recorded which). The source is a woman aged 30 to 39 who had recovered from COVID-19.

A remark on this clone: This same CDR3 is encoded by further DNA sequences in the sample. This rearrangement joins TRBV5-1 to TRBJ2-7; 14 nucleotides line up with TRBD2. This CDR3 is 15 amino acids long. The junction had 2 bases not matched to a gene; V was cut back by 3 bases and J by 3 bases. In germline, CDR1 is SGHRS, CDR2 YFSETQ. Here the CDR3 DNA reads TGCGCCAGCAGCTCGGGACTAGCGGGAGACTACGAGCAGTACTTC. It codes for CASSSGLAGDYEQYF.

This chain links TRBV12-3 or TRBV12-4 with TRBJ2-7; D is unclear. The CDR3 has 12 residues. V lost 6 bases, J lost 1 base, and 7 bases lay in between. The CDR3 loop is CASSGFSYEQYF. The CDR3 DNA reads TGTGCCAGCAGCGGGTTTTCCTACGAGCAGTACTTC.

The V and J genes are TRBV7-2 and TRBJ2-1; no clear D gene. Between the trimmed V and J ends, which lost 2 bases and 0 bases, there was a span of 14 bases. CDR3 length: 17 residues. The germline V gene has CDR1 SGHTA and CDR2 FQGNSA. The CDR3 sequence is CASSLTPTWSSYNEQFF. The CDR3 bases are TGTGCCAGCAGCTTAACTCCCACTTGGAGCTCCTACAATGAGCAGTTCTTC.

CDR3 DNA: TGTGCCAGCGACGCCGAAGGGACAGGGGGTAGGCCCCAGCATTTT. Encoded protein: CASDAEGTGGRPQHF. V usage is TRBV19 and J usage is TRBJ1-5; 11 nucleotides match TRBD1. Germline loops: CDR1 LNHDA, CDR2 SQIVND (reference sequence). The CDR3 is made up of 15 amino acids. Losses at the gene ends were 9 bases for V and 9 bases for J; bases not matched to a gene: 13.

The chain links TRBV4-1 to TRBJ1-1; 10 bases line up with TRBD1. CDR3 length: 18 amino acids. The germline CDR1 and CDR2 sequences are MGHRA and YSYEKL. The J segment lost 4 bases and the V segment lost 1 base, leaving 12 bases of the junction unmatched. In DNA form, the CDR3 reads TGCGCCAGCAGCCAAGTCTCGGGACAGGGGCGTTACGGCACTGAAGCTTTCTTT. Translating gives CASSQVSGQGRYGTEAFF.

The chain recombines TRBV9 with TRBJ1-1, with D possibly TRBD1 on 5 matching bases. CDR1 is SGDLS and CDR2 is YYNGEE in the germline V gene. CDR3 length equals 14 residues. Trimming shortened V by 0 bases and J by 7 bases, and 13 bases separated the two germline ends. As DNA, the CDR3 is TGTGCCAGCAGCGTAGCTGGGGCGGGGTATGAAGCTTTCTTT. This encodes CASSVAGAGYEAFF.

This clone showed up just once. The CDR3 nucleotides are TGCGCCAGCTCCTCCCTAGGGGCCCAGTACTTC. Translation gives CASSSLGAQYF. J is TRBJ2-5 and V is TRBV4-1; possibly TRBD1 for D (5 bases). Trimming pared 8 bases from V and 9 bases from J, leaving 13 bases between. CDR1 MGHRA and CDR2 YSYEKL come from the germline V gene. The CDR3 length is 11 residues.

This chain links TRBV6-2 or TRBV6-3 with TRBJ2-3; TRBD2 matches 12 bases. V trimming: 5 bases; J trimming: 6 bases; junction bases outside the gene matches: 9. Germline V gene sequence: CDR1 MNHEY, CDR2 SVGEGT. This CDR3 has 16 residues. The CDR3 DNA sequence: TGTGCCAGCAGTCGGAGGACTAGCGGGGTTGGTGATACGCAGTATTTT. It codes for CASSRRTSGVGDTQYF.

The chain joins TRBV2 to TRBJ1-6, with 8 bases matching TRBD1. Germline CDR1 reads SNHLY; CDR2 reads FYNNEI. Losses at the gene ends were 3 bases for V and 7 bases for J; bases not matched to a gene: 5. This CDR3 region has 15 residues. CDR3 in DNA: TGTGCCAGCAGTGAGACAGGGGCCGGCAATTCACCCCTCCACTTT. Translation: CASSETGAGNSPLHF.

This clone has a handful of counts. This chain links TRBV10-3 with TRBJ1-2; TRBD1 is a possible D gene (6 bases). Germline loops: CDR1 ENHRY, CDR2 SYGVKD. The CDR3 spans 11 residues. Trimming cost V 8 bases and J 6 bases, with 10 bases left between them. The CDR3 reads CAIRGGHGYTF. CDR3 nucleotide sequence: TGTGCCATCCGGGGGGGGCATGGCTACACCTTC.

The chain is built from TRBV4-3 and TRBJ2-3; no clear D. The CDR3 totals 16 residues. Germline V gene lookup returns CDR1 LGHNA and CDR2 YSLEER. V was pared by 0 bases and J by 2 bases, with 12 bases between. The CDR3 DNA follows: TGCGCCAGCAGCCAAGACGTGCCCCGGTCCACAGATACGCAGTATTTT. Translated, it gives CASSQDVPRSTDTQYF.

The chain uses TRBV5-8 and TRBJ2-4, with 10 bases aligning to TRBD2. After removal of 0 bases from V and 0 bases from J, the junction contained 6 bases not matched to a gene. Looked up from germline, CDR1 is SGHTS and CDR2 is YDEGEE. The CDR3 length is 18 residues. CDR3 loop: CASSLGLAGVIAKNIQYF. The CDR3 DNA reads TGTGCCAGCAGCTTGGGGCTAGCGGGGGTTATAGCCAAAAACATTCAGTACTTC.

CDR3 nucleotides: TGTGCCAGCAGTGACAGGGGAGGGGATCAGCCCCAGCATTTT. It specifies CASSDRGGDQPQHF. This chain joins TRBV25-1 and TRBJ1-5, with D possibly being TRBD1 (6 bases). Trimming took 3 bases from V and 5 from J, leaving 11 bases between them. Germline loops: CDR1 MGHDK, CDR2 SYGVNS. This CDR3 contains 14 residues.